A few counts support the clone carrying this T cell receptor beta chain. Its antigen remains unknown. The data derive from a study of follicular helper T cells after annual influenza vaccination. Study-wide points: Recurrent ICOS+CD38+ cTfh clonotypes included tetramer and AIM influenza-specific ones. ICOS+CD38+ cTfh clonality change tracked circulating plasmablast frequency change.

The assay was immunoSEQ multiplex PCR, and TCRdb's table has in-frame clones only and misses some. In the table there are 4,000 to 5,500 clones, more than 80% of which are singletons. Time point here: 2015-2016 season, 7 days after influenza vaccination. Subjects lived in the community and lacked influenza vaccine within the prior 6 months. The clonotype comes from an adult who received the influenza vaccine. The sequencing here drew on CXCR5+ CD38- circulating T follicular helper cells from blood, taken 7 days after influenza vaccination. The subset here: circulating Tfh, non-naive CD4+CXCR5+PD-1+ (ICOS+CD38+ or ICOS-CD38-).

The CDR3 DNA reads TGTGCCAGCAGTTACACCCCTGGGACTCCCGAGCTGTTTTTT. Amino acid sequence: CASSYTPGTPELFF. This chain connects TRBV6-5 to TRBJ2-2, with D perhaps matching TRBD2 (6 bases). The V end lost 2 bases, the J end lost 11 bases, and 15 bases lay between the germline ends. The germline V gene has CDR1 MNHEY and CDR2 SVGAGI. The length of the CDR3 is 14 residues.